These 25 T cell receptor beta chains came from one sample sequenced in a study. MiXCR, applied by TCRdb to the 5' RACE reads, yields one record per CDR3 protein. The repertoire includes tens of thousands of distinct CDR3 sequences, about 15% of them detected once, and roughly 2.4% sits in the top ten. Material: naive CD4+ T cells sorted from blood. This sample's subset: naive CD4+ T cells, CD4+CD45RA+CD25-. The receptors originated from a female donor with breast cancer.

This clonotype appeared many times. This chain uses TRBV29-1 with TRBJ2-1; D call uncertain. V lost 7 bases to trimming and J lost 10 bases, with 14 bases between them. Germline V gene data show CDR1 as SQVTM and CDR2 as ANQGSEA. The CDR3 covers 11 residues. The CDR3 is CSGLRALEQFF. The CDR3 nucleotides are TGCAGCGGCCTTCGGGCGCTAGAGCAGTTCTTC.

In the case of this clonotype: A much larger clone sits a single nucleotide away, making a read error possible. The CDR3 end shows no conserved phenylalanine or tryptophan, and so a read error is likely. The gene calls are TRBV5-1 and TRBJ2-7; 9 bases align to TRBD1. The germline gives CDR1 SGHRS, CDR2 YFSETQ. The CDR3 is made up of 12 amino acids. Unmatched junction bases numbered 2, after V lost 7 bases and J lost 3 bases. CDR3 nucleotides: TGCGCCAGCCGGGGACAGGGCTACGAGCAGTACCTC. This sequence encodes CASRGQGYEQYL.

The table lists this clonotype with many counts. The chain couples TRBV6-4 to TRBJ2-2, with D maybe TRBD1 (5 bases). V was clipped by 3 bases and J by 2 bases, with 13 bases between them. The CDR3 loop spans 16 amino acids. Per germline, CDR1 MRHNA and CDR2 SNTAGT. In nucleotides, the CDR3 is TGTGCCAGCAGTGAGGGATTAGGGGTCAACACCGGGGAGCTGTTTTTT. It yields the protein CASSEGLGVNTGELFF.

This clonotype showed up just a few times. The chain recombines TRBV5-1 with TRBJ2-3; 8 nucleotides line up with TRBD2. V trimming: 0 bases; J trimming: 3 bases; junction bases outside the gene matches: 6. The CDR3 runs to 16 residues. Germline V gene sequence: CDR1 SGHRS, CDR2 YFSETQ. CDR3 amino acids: CASSLVRRGDTDTQYF. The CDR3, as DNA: TGCGCCAGCAGCTTGGTGAGGCGGGGGGATACAGATACGCAGTATTTT.

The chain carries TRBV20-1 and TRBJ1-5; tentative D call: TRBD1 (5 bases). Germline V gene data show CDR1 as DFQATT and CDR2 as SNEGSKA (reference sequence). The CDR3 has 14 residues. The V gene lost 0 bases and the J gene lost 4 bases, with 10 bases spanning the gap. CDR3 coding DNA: TGCAGTGCTAGAGATCTCGGGGGAAATCAGCCCCAGCATTTT. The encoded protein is CSARDLGGNQPQHF.

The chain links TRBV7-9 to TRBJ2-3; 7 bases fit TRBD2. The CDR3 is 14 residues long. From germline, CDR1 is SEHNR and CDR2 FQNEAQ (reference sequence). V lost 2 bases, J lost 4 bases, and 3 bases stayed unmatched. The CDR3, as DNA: TGTGCCAGCAGCTTATCCAGCGGGGCAGATACGCAGTATTTT. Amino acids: CASSLSSGADTQYF.

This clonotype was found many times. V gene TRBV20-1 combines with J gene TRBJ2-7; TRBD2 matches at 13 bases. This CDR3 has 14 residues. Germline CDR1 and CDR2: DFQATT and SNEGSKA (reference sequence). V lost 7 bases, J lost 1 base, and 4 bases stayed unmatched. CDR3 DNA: TGCAGTGTTTCGGGACTAGCGGGATCCTACGAGCAGTACTTC. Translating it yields CSVSGLAGSYEQYF.

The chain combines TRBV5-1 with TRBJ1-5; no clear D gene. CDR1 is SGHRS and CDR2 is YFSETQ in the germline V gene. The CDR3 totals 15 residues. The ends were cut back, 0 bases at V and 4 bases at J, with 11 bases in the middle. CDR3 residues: CASSLGGVGNQPQHF. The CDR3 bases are TGCGCCAGCAGCTTGGGTGGGGTGGGGAATCAGCCCCAGCATTTT.

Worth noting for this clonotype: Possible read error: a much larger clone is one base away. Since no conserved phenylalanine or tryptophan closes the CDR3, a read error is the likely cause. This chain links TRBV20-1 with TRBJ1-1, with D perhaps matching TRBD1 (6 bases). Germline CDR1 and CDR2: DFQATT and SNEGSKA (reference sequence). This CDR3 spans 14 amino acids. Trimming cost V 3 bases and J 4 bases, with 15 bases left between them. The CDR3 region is CSASYGGAGTEAFL. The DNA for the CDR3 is TGCAGTGCTAGCTACGGGGGCGCAGGCACTGAAGCTTTCCTT.

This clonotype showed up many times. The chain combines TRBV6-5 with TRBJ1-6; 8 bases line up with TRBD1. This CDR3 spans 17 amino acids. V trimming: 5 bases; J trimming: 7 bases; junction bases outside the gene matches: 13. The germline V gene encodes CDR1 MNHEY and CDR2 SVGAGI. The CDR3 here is CASSRLVQGARNSPLHF. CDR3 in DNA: TGTGCCAGCAGTCGGCTGGTTCAGGGGGCGAGAAATTCACCCCTCCACTTT.

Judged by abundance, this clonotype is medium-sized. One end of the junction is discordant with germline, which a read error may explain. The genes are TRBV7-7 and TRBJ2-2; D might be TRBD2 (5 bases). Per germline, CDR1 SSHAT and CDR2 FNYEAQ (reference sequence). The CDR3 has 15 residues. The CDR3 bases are TGTGCTAGCAGCCAGGCGGGCTCGAACACCGGGGAGCTGTTTTTT. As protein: CASSQAGSNTGELFF.

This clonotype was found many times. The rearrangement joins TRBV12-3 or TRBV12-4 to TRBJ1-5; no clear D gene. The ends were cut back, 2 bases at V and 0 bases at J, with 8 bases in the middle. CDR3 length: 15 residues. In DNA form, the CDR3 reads TGTGCCAGCAGTTTATCTGACGGTAGCAATCAGCCCCAGCATTTT. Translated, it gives CASSLSDGSNQPQHF.

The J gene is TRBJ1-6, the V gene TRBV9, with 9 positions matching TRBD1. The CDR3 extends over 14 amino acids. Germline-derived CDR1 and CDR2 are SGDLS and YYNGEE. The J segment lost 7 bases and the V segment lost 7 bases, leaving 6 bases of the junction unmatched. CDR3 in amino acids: CASGRQGDNSPLHF. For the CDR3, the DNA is TGTGCCAGCGGTAGACAGGGGGACAATTCACCCCTCCACTTT.

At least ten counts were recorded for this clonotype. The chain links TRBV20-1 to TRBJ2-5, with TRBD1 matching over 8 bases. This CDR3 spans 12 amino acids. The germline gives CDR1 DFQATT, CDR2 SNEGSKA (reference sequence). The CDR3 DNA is TGCACCGTAGGACAGGGACGGGAGACCCAGTACTTC. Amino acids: CTVGQGRETQYF.

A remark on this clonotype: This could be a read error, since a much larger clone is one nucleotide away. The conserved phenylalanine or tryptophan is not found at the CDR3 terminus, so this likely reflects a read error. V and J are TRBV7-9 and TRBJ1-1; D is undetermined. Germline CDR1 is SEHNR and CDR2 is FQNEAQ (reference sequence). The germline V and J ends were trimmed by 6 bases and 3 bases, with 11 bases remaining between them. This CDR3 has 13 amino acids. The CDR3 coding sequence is TGTGCCAGCAGATTAACACGCGACACTGAAGCTTTCATT. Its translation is CASRLTRDTEAFI.

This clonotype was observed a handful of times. CDR3 sequence (DNA): TGTGCCAGCTCGCCGGGACCTGTGAACACTGAAGCTTTCTTT. Translated, it gives CASSPGPVNTEAFF. The chain has TRBV7-2 and TRBJ1-1; D perhaps matches TRBD1 (5 bases). Trimming left V 8 bases short and J 0 bases short, with 13 bases between. The CDR3 extends over 14 amino acids. CDR1 and CDR2 (germline): SGHTA, FQGNSA. Full variable domain (rest looked up from reference TRBV7-2 and TRBJ1-1): GAGVSQSPSNKVTEKGKDVELRCDPISGHTALYWYRQSLGQGLEFLIYFQGNSAPDKSGLPSDRFSAERTGGSVSTLTIQRTQQEDSAVYLCASSPGPVNTEAFFGQGTRLTVV.

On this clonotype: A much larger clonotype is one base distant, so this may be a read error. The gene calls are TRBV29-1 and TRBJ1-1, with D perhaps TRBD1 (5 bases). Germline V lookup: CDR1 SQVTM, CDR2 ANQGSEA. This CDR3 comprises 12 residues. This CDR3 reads CSVEWGNTEAYF. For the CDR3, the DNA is TGCAGCGTTGAATGGGGGAACACTGAAGCTTACTTT. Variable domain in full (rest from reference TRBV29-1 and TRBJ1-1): SAVISQKPSRDICQRGTSLTIQCQVDSQVTMMFWYRQQPGQSLTLIATANQGSEATYESGFVIDKFPISRPNLTFSTLTVSNMSPEDSSIYLCSVEWGNTEAYFGQGTRLTVV.

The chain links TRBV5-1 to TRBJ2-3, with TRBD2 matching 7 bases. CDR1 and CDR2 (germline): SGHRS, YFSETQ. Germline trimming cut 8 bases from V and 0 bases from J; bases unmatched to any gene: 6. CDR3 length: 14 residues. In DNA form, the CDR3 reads TGCGCCAGTAGAGCGGGGCCTAGCACAGATACGCAGTATTTT. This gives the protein CASRAGPSTDTQYF.

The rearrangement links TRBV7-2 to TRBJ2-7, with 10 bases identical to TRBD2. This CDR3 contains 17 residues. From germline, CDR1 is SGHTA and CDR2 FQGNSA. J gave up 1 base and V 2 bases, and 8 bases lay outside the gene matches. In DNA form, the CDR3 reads TGTGCCAGCAGCTTATCCCCTAGCGGGAGCGAATCCTACGAGCAGTACTTC. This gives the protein CASSLSPSGSESYEQYF.

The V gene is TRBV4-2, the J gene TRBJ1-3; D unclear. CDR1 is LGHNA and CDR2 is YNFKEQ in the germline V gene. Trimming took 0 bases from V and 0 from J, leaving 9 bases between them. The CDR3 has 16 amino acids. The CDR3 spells CASSQDPKSSGNTIYF. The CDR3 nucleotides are TGTGCCAGCAGCCAAGATCCGAAGAGCTCTGGAAACACCATATATTTT.

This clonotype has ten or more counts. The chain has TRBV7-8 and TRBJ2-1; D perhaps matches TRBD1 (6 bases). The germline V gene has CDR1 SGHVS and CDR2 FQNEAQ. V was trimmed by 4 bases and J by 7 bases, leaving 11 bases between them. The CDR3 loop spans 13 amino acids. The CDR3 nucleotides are TGTGCCAGCAGCTCCGACAGGCTAAATGAGCAGTTCTTC. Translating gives CASSSDRLNEQFF. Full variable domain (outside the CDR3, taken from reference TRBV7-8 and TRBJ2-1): GAGVSQSPRYKVAKRGQDVALRCDPISGHVSLFWYQQALGQGPEFLTYFQNEAQLDKSGLPSDRFFAERPEGSVSTLKIQRTQQEDSAVYLCASSSDRLNEQFFGPGTRLTVL.

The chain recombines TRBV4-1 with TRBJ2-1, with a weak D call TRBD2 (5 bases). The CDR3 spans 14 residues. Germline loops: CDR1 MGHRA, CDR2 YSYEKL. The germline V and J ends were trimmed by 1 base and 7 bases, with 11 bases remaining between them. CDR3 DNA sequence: TGCGCCAGCAGCCAAGGAGGGTGGGCTAATGAGCAGTTCTTC. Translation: CASSQGGWANEQFF.

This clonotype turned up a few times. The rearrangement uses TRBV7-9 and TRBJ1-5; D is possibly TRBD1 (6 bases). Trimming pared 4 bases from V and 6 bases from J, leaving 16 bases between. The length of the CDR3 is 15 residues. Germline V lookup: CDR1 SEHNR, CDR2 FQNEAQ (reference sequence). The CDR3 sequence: CASSSVGGGAQPQHF. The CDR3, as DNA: TGTGCCAGCAGCTCGGTCGGGGGGGGGGCTCAGCCCCAGCATTTT.

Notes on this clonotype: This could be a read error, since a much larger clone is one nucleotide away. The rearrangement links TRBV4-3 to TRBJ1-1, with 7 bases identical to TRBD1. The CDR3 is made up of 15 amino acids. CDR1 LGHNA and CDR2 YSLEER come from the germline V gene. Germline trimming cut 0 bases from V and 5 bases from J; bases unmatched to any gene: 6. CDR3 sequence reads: CASSQEGTVDTEAFF. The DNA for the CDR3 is TGCGCCAGCAGCCAAGAGGGGACAGTGGATACTGAAGCTTTCTTT.

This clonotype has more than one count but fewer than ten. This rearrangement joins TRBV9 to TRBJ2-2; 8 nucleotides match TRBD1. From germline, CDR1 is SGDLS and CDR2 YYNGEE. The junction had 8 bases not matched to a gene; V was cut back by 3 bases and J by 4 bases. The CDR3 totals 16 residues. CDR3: CASSGRQGRSTGELFF. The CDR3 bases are TGTGCCAGCAGCGGAAGACAGGGGAGGAGCACCGGGGAGCTGTTTTTT.